The 5 T cell receptor beta chains in this list originate from one sample, sequenced in a study of blood T cell repertoires in COVID-19. Sequenced by immunoSEQ multiplex PCR; TCRdb stores in-frame clones only, minus some. The repertoire holds around 310,000 clones, with about nine tenths as singletons. Sequenced sample: PBMCs or T cells enriched from blood (not recorded which). The receptors stem from a woman between 40 and 55 years old who had recovered from COVID-19.

The chain is built from TRBV7-9 and TRBJ2-2, with a tentative D call TRBD1 (6 bases). Germline V gene data show CDR1 as SEHNR and CDR2 as FQNEAQ (reference sequence). CDR3 length equals 15 residues. The V end was cut by 3 bases, the J end by 3 bases, with 11 bases between. The CDR3 is CASSFRGSDTGELFF. The CDR3 bases are TGTGCCAGCAGCTTCAGGGGCTCCGACACCGGGGAGCTGTTTTTT.

This sequence joins TRBV9 and TRBJ1-2; D not certain. This CDR3 comprises 12 residues. V lost 5 bases to trimming and J lost 4 bases, with 9 bases between them. Germline loops: CDR1 SGDLS, CDR2 YYNGEE. The CDR3 coding sequence is TGTGCCAGCAGTCGGGAAAGCTATGGCTACACCTTC. This codes for CASSRESYGYTF.

This chain's CDR3 is CSVRSGLRTDTQYF. The CDR3 DNA reads TGCAGCGTCAGATCGGGGTTGCGCACAGATACGCAGTATTTT. This chain links TRBV29-1 with TRBJ2-3; TRBD2 is a possible D gene (5 bases). V dropped 6 bases and J dropped 1 base, with 14 bases sitting between them. The CDR3 has 14 amino acids. Germline V gene sequence: CDR1 SQVTM, CDR2 ANQGSEA.

V usage is TRBV3-1 (or the pseudogene TRBV3-2) and J usage is TRBJ1-4; tentative D call: TRBD1 (5 bases). The CDR3 runs 15 residues. Germline V gene sequence: CDR1 LGHDT, CDR2 YNNKEL (reference sequence). V gave up 4 bases and J gave up 6 bases, with 15 bases separating them. The CDR3 region is CASSLWRAGDEKLFF. CDR3 sequence (DNA): TGTGCCAGCAGCCTCTGGAGGGCGGGGGATGAAAAACTGTTTTTT.

This clone was recorded once. The genes are TRBV11-2 and TRBJ2-3; D is ambiguous. The CDR3 loop spans 13 amino acids. Per the germline V gene, CDR1 is SGHAT and CDR2 is FQNNGV. Trimming pared 1 base from V and 6 bases from J, leaving 8 bases between. As DNA, the CDR3 is TGTGCCAGCAGCTTAGGTCCTGTTGATACGCAGTATTTT. It encodes CASSLGPVDTQYF.